The 25 T cell receptor beta chains listed next were all sequenced from one sample in a study of response to subunit inactivated influenza vaccine (dated by TCRdb to the late 2010s). The protocol used for the library was RT-PCR. Instrument on record: Illumina HiSeq 2500. Using fastp trimming at Q25 and MiXCR clonotype assembly, TCRdb reanalyzed the public sequencing data and kept in-frame beta chains. Entries are consolidated by CDR3 protein sequence, retaining the most common genes and DNA. Here the sample has over 400,000 distinct CDR3 sequences; about 10% occur a single time. The biggest ten clones account for 10% to 15% of the sample. Interpreted using the paper, the time point label stands for: approximately 47 days after influenza vaccine administration. This material consisted of PBMCs from blood, taken 45 days after vaccination. These receptors were taken from a man aged 45 to 65 who received an inactivated influenza vaccine. Donor details come from another sample of the same person, matched by shared clones.

This clonotype was counted only a few times. J is TRBJ1-1 and V is TRBV27; the D gene is possibly TRBD1 (6 bases). The CDR3 loop spans 14 amino acids. The germline V and J ends were trimmed by 5 bases and 3 bases, with 13 bases remaining between them. Looked up from germline, CDR1 is MNHEY and CDR2 is SMNVEV (reference sequence). Here the CDR3 reads CASSAQGRHTEAFF. The CDR3 DNA reads TGTGCCAGCAGTGCCCAGGGGAGGCACACTGAAGCTTTCTTT.

The chain combines TRBV20-1 with TRBJ2-2, with 8 bases that match TRBD2. CDR1 and CDR2 from the germline V gene are DFQATT and SNEGSKA (reference sequence). This CDR3 region has 16 residues. V lost 8 bases to trimming and J lost 5 bases; unmatched junction nucleotides: 16. The CDR3 DNA reads as TGCAGTCTCCGGCGCCGAAGCGGGAGCCTAACCGGGGAGCTGTTTTTT. As protein: CSLRRRSGSLTGELFF.

This clonotype was observed a handful of times. The chain uses TRBV27 and TRBJ2-5; 11 nucleotides line up with TRBD2. The CDR3 totals 16 residues. After removal of 3 bases from V and 1 base from J, the junction contained 4 bases not matched to a gene. Germline CDR1 MNHEY, CDR2 SMNVEV (reference sequence). The chain's CDR3 is CASSFLSGGGQETQYF. DNA of the CDR3: TGTGCCAGCAGTTTCCTTAGCGGGGGGGGCCAAGAGACCCAGTACTTC.

This chain joins TRBV3-1 and TRBJ2-2; D remains unclear. In germline, CDR1 is LGHDT, CDR2 YNNKEL (reference sequence). The CDR3 runs 15 residues. The V end lost 1 base, the J end lost 6 bases, and 12 bases lay between the germline ends. The CDR3, as DNA: TGTGCCAGCAGCCAAGGGTTTGGGATCGCCGGGGAGCTGTTTTTT. Translating gives CASSQGFGIAGELFF. The full variable domain, its missing parts supplied by reference TRBV3-1 and TRBJ2-2, is DTAVSQTPKYLVTQMGNDKSIKCEQNLGHDTMYWYKQDSKKFLKIMFSYNNKELIINETVPNRFSPKSPDKAHLNLHINSLELGDSAVYFCASSQGFGIAGELFFGEGSRLTVL.

The chain links TRBV5-1 to TRBJ1-6; D is possibly TRBD1 (6 bases). Trimming stripped 2 bases from V and 10 bases from J, with 16 bases between. CDR1 and CDR2 from the germline V gene are SGHRS and YFSETQ. There are 15 residues in the CDR3. CDR3 residues: CASSFGQLGQSPLHF. The CDR3 coding sequence is TGCGCCAGCAGCTTTGGACAGCTGGGTCAGTCACCCCTCCACTTT.

This clonotype appeared many times. The chain joins TRBV6-2 or TRBV6-3 to TRBJ1-1; 10 bases match TRBD1. From germline, CDR1 is MNHEY and CDR2 SVGEGT. The CDR3 length is 17 residues. The V gene end was trimmed by 0 bases and the J gene end by 1 base; junction bases not matched to a gene: 5. CDR3: CASSYSTDRGWNTEAFF. The DNA for the CDR3 is TGTGCCAGCAGTTACTCGACGGACAGGGGGTGGAACACTGAAGCTTTCTTT.

The genes are TRBV11-3 and TRBJ2-2, with D tentatively TRBD2 (6 bases). Trimming shortened V by 3 bases and J by 6 bases, and 8 bases separated the two germline ends. The CDR3 length is 13 residues. Germline V gene sequence: CDR1 SGHNT, CDR2 YENEEA. The DNA of the CDR3 is TGTGCCAGCAGCTTTGCGGGGCCCGGGGAGCTGTTTTTT. It yields the protein CASSFAGPGELFF.

The chain couples TRBV7-9 to TRBJ2-1; 11 bases align to TRBD2. The junction had 3 bases not matched to a gene; V was cut back by 4 bases and J by 1 base. The CDR3 spans 16 residues. From germline, CDR1 is SEHNR and CDR2 FQNEAQ (reference sequence). This CDR3 reads CASSSLAGGSYNEQFF. The CDR3 DNA reads TGTGCCAGCAGCTCGTTAGCGGGAGGGTCCTACAATGAGCAGTTCTTC. The variable domain in full, completed from reference TRBV7-9 and TRBJ2-1, reads DTGVSQNPRHKITKRGQNVTFRCDPISEHNRLYWYRQTLGQGPEFLTYFQNEAQLEKSRLLSDRFSAERPKGSFSTLEIQRTEQGDSAMYLCASSSLAGGSYNEQFFGPGTRLTVL.

This clonotype has only a few counts. The gene calls are TRBV4-2 and TRBJ2-3; the D is unclear. CDR3 length: 14 amino acids. Germline assignment: CDR1 LGHNA and CDR2 YNFKEQ. V was shortened by 0 bases and J by 6 bases, with 10 bases between the two germline ends. In DNA form, the CDR3 reads TGTGCCAGCAGCCAAGATCAAAGGGCGGATACGCAGTATTTT. Its protein product is CASSQDQRADTQYF.

The J gene is TRBJ2-7, the V gene TRBV4-3; D perhaps matches TRBD2 (5 bases). V was clipped by 0 bases and J by 3 bases, with 9 bases between them. Germline assignment: CDR1 LGHNA and CDR2 YSLEER. There are 14 residues in the CDR3. CDR3 bases: TGCGCCAGCAGCCAAGAGGAAGGACTCTACGAGCAGTACTTC. Translation: CASSQEEGLYEQYF.

J is TRBJ1-1 and V is TRBV7-9, with 7 nucleotides matching TRBD1. The germline V gene has CDR1 SEHNR and CDR2 FQNEAQ (reference sequence). There are 17 residues in the CDR3. Trimming took 4 bases from V and 0 from J; bases not matched to a gene: 11. CDR3 DNA: TGTGCCAGCAGCTCCCCAAAATCCGGGACAGTGAACACTGAAGCTTTCTTT. Translated: CASSSPKSGTVNTEAFF.

This clonotype was counted only a few times. V gene TRBV11-2 combines with J gene TRBJ2-1; D gene uncertain. Germline CDR1 SGHAT, CDR2 FQNNGV. The CDR3 length is 16 residues. V was pared by 1 base and J by 2 bases, with 12 bases between. The CDR3 spells CASSLGATLPYNEQFF. The CDR3 coding sequence is TGTGCCAGCAGCTTAGGGGCAACACTTCCCTACAATGAGCAGTTCTTC.

The sample holds a few counts of this clonotype. The rearrangement joins TRBV6-1 to TRBJ1-1, with 9 bases fitting TRBD1. The germline gives CDR1 MNHNS, CDR2 SASEGT. CDR3 length: 15 amino acids. V shed 5 bases and J 6 bases; nucleotides not matched to a gene: 10. Written as DNA, the CDR3 is TGTGCCAGCAGTAGCCACCGGGACAGGGACGCTGAAGCTTTCTTT. This translates into CASSSHRDRDAEAFF.

This clonotype was seen more than once but under ten times. The chain combines TRBV29-1 with TRBJ2-1; 11 nucleotides line up with TRBD2. The germline CDR1 and CDR2 sequences are SQVTM and ANQGSEA. The CDR3 has 15 residues. The V gene end was trimmed by 4 bases and the J gene end by 3 bases; junction bases not matched to a gene: 5. CDR3 region: CSVVLSGRVYNEQFF. The CDR3 DNA sequence: TGCAGCGTTGTACTTAGCGGGAGGGTCTACAATGAGCAGTTCTTC.

This clonotype has at least ten counts. The chain recombines TRBV25-1 with TRBJ1-1; no clear D gene. Germline V gene sequence: CDR1 MGHDK, CDR2 SYGVNS. The CDR3 sequence is 14 residues long. V shed 4 bases and J shed 3 bases, with 12 bases lying between them. The CDR3 spells CASSVQNQDTEAFF. The CDR3 DNA follows: TGTGCCAGCAGTGTACAGAATCAAGACACTGAAGCTTTCTTT.

The chain employs TRBV19 and TRBJ2-7; no clear D gene. With 5 bases removed from V and 2 bases from J, the gap between germline ends came to 16 bases. The CDR3 contains 15 residues. The germline V gene has CDR1 LNHDA and CDR2 SQIVND (reference sequence). As DNA, the CDR3 is TGTGCCAGTAGTGGTTCTTTCCGGACCCCCTACGAGCAGTACTTC. It translates to CASSGSFRTPYEQYF.

This clonotype has at least ten counts. This sequence joins TRBV5-1 and TRBJ2-3, with TRBD2 identical over 7 bases. Germline assignment: CDR1 SGHRS and CDR2 YFSETQ. After removal of 0 bases from V and 5 bases from J, the junction contained 15 bases not matched to a gene. The CDR3 has 18 residues. The CDR3 region is CASSLGTRGEEYRDTQYF. The CDR3 bases are TGCGCCAGCAGCTTGGGGACTAGAGGAGAGGAATATCGAGATACGCAGTATTTT. Combining the CDR3 with reference TRBV5-1 and TRBJ2-3 gives the whole variable domain KAGVTQTPRYLIKTRGQQVTLSCSPISGHRSVSWYQQTPGQGLQFLFEYFSETQRNKGNFPGRFSGRQFSNSRSEMNVSTLELGDSALYLCASSLGTRGEEYRDTQYFGPGTRLTVL.

The table lists this clonotype with many counts. The chain uses TRBV20-1 and TRBJ2-3; the match to TRBD2 covers 11 bases. The CDR3 has 15 residues. V gave up 3 bases and J gave up 5 bases; unmatched junction bases: 7. Germline assignment: CDR1 DFQATT and CDR2 SNEGSKA (reference sequence). The CDR3 DNA sequence: TGCAGTGCTAGCGGTCTAGCGGGAGGTGGAGATACGCAGTATTTT. Amino acids: CSASGLAGGGDTQYF.

The chain uses TRBV28 and TRBJ2-4; 11 nucleotides match TRBD2. CDR1 MDHEN and CDR2 SYDVKM come from the germline V gene. J gave up 0 bases and V 7 bases, and 8 bases lay outside the gene matches. This CDR3 is built from 17 residues. The CDR3 sequence: CASIAGGLTQAKNIQYF. CDR3 nucleotide sequence: TGTGCCAGCATAGCGGGGGGGCTAACGCAAGCCAAAAACATTCAGTACTTC.

This clonotype has ten or more counts. The rearrangement uses TRBV5-1 and TRBJ2-1; D unresolved. This CDR3 has 17 residues. Trimming took off 0 bases at V and 3 bases at J, with 16 bases between the two ends. Germline V gene lookup returns CDR1 SGHRS and CDR2 YFSETQ. CDR3 sequence: CASSLEADVYLYNEQFF. The DNA of the CDR3 is TGCGCCAGCAGCTTGGAGGCCGATGTCTACCTCTACAATGAGCAGTTCTTC.

This clonotype was picked up a small number of times. The rearrangement joins TRBV6-2 or TRBV6-3 to TRBJ2-2, with D possibly TRBD2 on 7 matching bases. CDR3 length: 18 amino acids. V lost 0 bases to trimming and J lost 4 bases, with 18 bases between them. The germline CDR1 and CDR2 sequences are MNHEY and SVGEGT. CDR3 DNA sequence: TGTGCCAGCAGTTACTCGACTGGGGGGGCCTGGGCCACCGGGGAGCTGTTTTTT. Its translation is CASSYSTGGAWATGELFF.

This clonotype has at least ten counts. The rearrangement links TRBV29-1 to TRBJ1-2, with 7 bases lining up with TRBD1. The CDR3 extends over 15 amino acids. In germline, CDR1 is SQVTM, CDR2 ANQGSEA. Losses at the gene ends were 5 bases for V and 4 bases for J; bases not matched to a gene: 13. CDR3 coding DNA: TGCAGCGTTCGGGACAGTCTAAAAGGCGGCTATGGCTACACCTTC. Residues: CSVRDSLKGGYGYTF. The whole variable domain, filled in from reference TRBV29-1 and TRBJ1-2, reads SAVISQKPSRDICQRGTSLTIQCQVDSQVTMMFWYRQQPGQSLTLIATANQGSEATYESGFVIDKFPISRPNLTFSTLTVSNMSPEDSSIYLCSVRDSLKGGYGYTFGSGTRLTVV.

The chain carries TRBV12-3 or TRBV12-4 and TRBJ2-1; weak D call: TRBD2 (5 bases). This CDR3 contains 13 residues. V lost 5 bases to trimming and J lost 9 bases, with 14 bases between them. The DNA of the CDR3 is TGTGCCAGCAGTCCTCTTTCCCGGGGTGAGCAGTTCTTC. Residues: CASSPLSRGEQFF.

This clonotype was seen a handful of times. The chain uses TRBV12-3 or TRBV12-4 and TRBJ2-3; 7 positions match TRBD2. There are 15 residues in the CDR3. J was trimmed by 5 bases and V by 7 bases; bases with no gene match: 12. CDR3 sequence (DNA): TGTGCCAGCAATCCCGGGGGGATCCTGCTAGATACGCAGTATTTT. Amino acids: CASNPGGILLDTQYF.

This clonotype has a handful of counts. This chain joins TRBV6-5 and TRBJ2-5; tentatively, D is TRBD1 (5 bases). Germline CDR1 is MNHEY and CDR2 is SVGAGI. V lost 2 bases and J lost 5, with 21 bases in between. This CDR3 spans 17 amino acids. The CDR3 DNA sequence: TGTGCCAGCAGTTACCGGACGACAGTAATCGTTGGGGAGACCCAGTACTTC. Encoded protein: CASSYRTTVIVGETQYF.